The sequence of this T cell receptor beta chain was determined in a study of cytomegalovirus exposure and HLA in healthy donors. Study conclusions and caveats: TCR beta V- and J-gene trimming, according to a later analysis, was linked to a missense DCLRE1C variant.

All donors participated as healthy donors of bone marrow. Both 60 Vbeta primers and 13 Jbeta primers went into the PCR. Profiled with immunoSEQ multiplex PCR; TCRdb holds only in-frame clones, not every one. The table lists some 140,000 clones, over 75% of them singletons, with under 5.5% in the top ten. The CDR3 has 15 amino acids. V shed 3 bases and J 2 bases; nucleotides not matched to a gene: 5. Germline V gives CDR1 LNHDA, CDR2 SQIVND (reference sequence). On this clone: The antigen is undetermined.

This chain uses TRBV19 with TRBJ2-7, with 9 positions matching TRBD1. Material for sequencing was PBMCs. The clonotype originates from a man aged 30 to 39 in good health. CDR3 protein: CASSMGQGVTYEQYF. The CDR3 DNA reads TGTGCCAGTAGTATGGGACAGGGCGTAACCTACGAGCAGTACTTC.